The 16 T cell receptor beta chains below all came from one sample that was sequenced in a study of graft-versus-host responses after intestinal transplantation. Sequencing used immunoSEQ multiplex PCR; TCRdb keeps in-frame clones, though not all of them. This table holds roughly 28,000 clones, about 85% found once. Specimen: PBMCs, collected nearly 470 days after intestinal transplantation. These receptors came from a human patient who received an intestinal transplant, so some T cells may come from the graft donor.

This clone is a singleton in its sample. The V call is TRBV25-1, the J call TRBJ1-6, with a tentative D call TRBD1 (6 bases). V lost 8 bases and J lost 9, with 20 bases in between. Germline CDR1 reads MGHDK; CDR2 reads SYGVNS. The CDR3 contains 15 residues. This CDR3 reads CASRSVGARVSPLHF. CDR3 DNA: TGTGCCAGCCGTAGCGTGGGGGCGAGGGTTTCACCCCTCCACTTT.

This chain joins TRBV27 and TRBJ2-7; 8 bases agree with TRBD1. The length of the CDR3 is 13 residues. CDR1 and CDR2 from the germline V gene are MNHEY and SMNVEV (reference sequence). After removal of 8 bases from V and 0 bases from J, the junction contained 3 bases not matched to a gene. The CDR3, as DNA: TGTGCCAGCCGGGACAGGAACTCCTACGAGCAGTACTTC. Protein: CASRDRNSYEQYF.

This chain connects TRBV2 to TRBJ2-5, with D unclear. CDR3 length equals 14 residues. V dropped 4 bases and J dropped 5 bases, with 14 bases sitting between them. Germline V gene lookup returns CDR1 SNHLY and CDR2 FYNNEI. CDR3 nucleotide sequence: TGTGCCAGCAGTGTGTCTGGGCTAAGGGAGACCCAGTACTTC. This encodes CASSVSGLRETQYF.

V gene TRBV5-4 combines with J gene TRBJ2-3; a weak D match, TRBD1 (6 bases). V dropped 3 bases and J dropped 0 bases, with 8 bases sitting between them. The CDR3 covers 14 residues. Germline CDR1 reads SGHNT; CDR2 reads YYREEE (reference sequence). The CDR3 here is CASSSGTSTDTQYF. CDR3 sequence (DNA): TGTGCCAGCAGCTCCGGGACAAGCACAGATACGCAGTATTTT.

This clone was detected only once. The chain is built from TRBV29-1 and TRBJ2-3; TRBD2 matches 8 bases. V gave up 6 bases and J gave up 10 bases; unmatched junction bases: 9. In germline, CDR1 is SQVTM, CDR2 ANQGSEA. The CDR3 is 12 amino acids. The CDR3 loop is CSVGSTSVAQYF. The CDR3 DNA sequence: TGCAGCGTCGGTTCGACTAGCGTCGCGCAGTATTTT.

This clone is large within its sample. The chain couples TRBV6-1 to TRBJ2-7; the match to TRBD2 covers 7 bases. The CDR3 totals 15 residues. V lost 7 bases and J lost 3; bases outside the gene matches: 12. Germline V lookup: CDR1 MNHNS, CDR2 SASEGT. The CDR3 is CASTPRAGVNYEQYF. DNA of the CDR3: TGTGCCAGCACCCCCCGGGCGGGAGTAAACTACGAGCAGTACTTC.

The chain uses TRBV28 and TRBJ2-7; 8 bases agree with TRBD1. This CDR3 has 11 amino acids. V lost 8 bases to trimming and J lost 7 bases; unmatched junction nucleotides: 4. Germline CDR1 MDHEN, CDR2 SYDVKM. Here the CDR3 reads CASQGAWEQYF. CDR3 DNA: TGTGCCAGCCAGGGGGCGTGGGAGCAGTACTTC.

The chain has TRBV6-1 and TRBJ2-6, with D maybe TRBD1 (6 bases). The V gene lost 1 base and the J gene lost 0 bases, with 16 bases spanning the gap. Germline CDR1 reads MNHNS; CDR2 reads SASEGT. This CDR3 spans 19 amino acids. CDR3 in amino acids: CASSEGPRGISSGANVLTF. The CDR3 DNA reads TGTGCCAGCAGTGAAGGGCCTAGGGGGATATCCTCTGGGGCCAACGTCCTGACTTTC.

This clone was seen only once. The chain carries TRBV7-9 and TRBJ2-1; no reliable D call. Trimming removed 5 bases at V and 4 bases at J, with 3 bases between. The germline V gene encodes CDR1 SEHNR and CDR2 FQNEAQ (reference sequence). This CDR3 comprises 11 residues. CDR3 residues: CASSPYNEQFF. The CDR3 bases are TGTGCCAGCAGCCCATACAATGAGCAGTTCTTC.

V and J are TRBV19 and TRBJ2-5, with 14 bases identical to TRBD2. The germline V gene encodes CDR1 LNHDA and CDR2 SQIVND (reference sequence). The CDR3 spans 15 residues. The ends lost 3 bases at V and 4 bases at J; junction bases unmatched: 1. CDR3 protein: CASSIGLAGGETQYF. CDR3 nucleotides: TGTGCCAGTAGTATTGGACTAGCGGGAGGAGAGACCCAGTACTTC.

V is TRBV11-2 and J is TRBJ2-7, with TRBD2 identical over 13 bases. The trim removed 0 bases at V and 5 bases at J, leaving 4 bases unmatched. The CDR3 runs 16 residues. Germline V gives CDR1 SGHAT, CDR2 FQNNGV. CDR3 bases: TGTGCCAGCAGCTTAGAAGGACTAGCGGGGGTACACGAGCAGTACTTC. As protein: CASSLEGLAGVHEQYF.

This rearrangement joins TRBV28 to TRBJ1-2; TRBD1 agrees at 7 bases. The germline V gene encodes CDR1 MDHEN and CDR2 SYDVKM. After removal of 2 bases from V and 4 bases from J, the junction contained 7 bases not matched to a gene. This CDR3 has 15 residues. Here the CDR3 DNA reads TGTGCCAGCAGTTTACCTAGGGGGCGAGGCTATGGCTACACCTTC. Its protein product is CASSLPRGRGYGYTF.

The chain uses TRBV28 and TRBJ2-7; a possible D gene is TRBD1 (5 bases). This CDR3 spans 12 amino acids. Germline-derived CDR1 and CDR2 are MDHEN and SYDVKM. V was clipped by 5 bases and J by 3 bases, with 8 bases between them. CDR3 coding DNA: TGTGCCAGCAGTATCACAGGCTACGAGCAGTACTTC. The encoded protein is CASSITGYEQYF.

The rearrangement joins TRBV5-1 to TRBJ1-5; D remains ambiguous. V lost 9 bases and J 0 bases, leaving 13 bases between the germline ends. This CDR3 region has 14 residues. Germline values: CDR1 SGHRS, CDR2 YFSETQ. CDR3 in amino acids: CATRTEYSNQPQHF. Here the CDR3 DNA reads TGCGCCACCAGGACCGAGTATAGCAATCAGCCCCAGCATTTT.

V and J are TRBV19 and TRBJ2-7; 7 nucleotides line up with TRBD2. Germline CDR1 reads LNHDA; CDR2 reads SQIVND (reference sequence). V shed 4 bases and J 2 bases; nucleotides not matched to a gene: 5. The CDR3 has 14 residues. The CDR3 DNA reads as TGTGCCAGTAGTACCGGGACTAAACCCTACGAGCAGTACTTC. This gives the protein CASSTGTKPYEQYF.

A word on this clone: The same CDR3 is also encoded by other DNA sequences in this sample. The chain uses TRBV4-1 and TRBJ1-1; D remains unclear. This CDR3 region has 13 residues. Germline-derived CDR1 and CDR2 are MGHRA and YSYEKL. V was trimmed by 0 bases and J by 2 bases, leaving 4 bases between them. The CDR3 protein is CASSQDKNTEAFF. DNA of the CDR3: TGCGCCAGCAGCCAAGATAAAAACACTGAAGCTTTCTTT.